Following are 32 T cell receptor beta chains from one sample sequenced in a study of persistence of HIV-infected CD4 T cells. Cells were stimulated with CMV-infected fibroblast lysates at about 10 ug/mL. CD40L-negative CD69-negative CD45RO-high memory CD4+ T cells were sorted as populations depleted of antigen-responding cells. The libraries were made with immunoSEQ version 4 in survey mode. The data were produced by immunoSEQ multiplex PCR, yet TCRdb's version contains in-frame clones alone and is incomplete. The repertoire includes tens of thousands of clones, more than 75% of them detected once, and 5% to 7% sits in the top ten. For these TCRs, the target antigens are not known. Sequencing was performed on CD4+ T cells sorted from PBMCs after roughly 18-hour stimulation, taken from a patient who received antiretroviral therapy. The receptor set was obtained from an adult woman with HIV who was CMV-seropositive.

The chain recombines TRBV7-6 with TRBJ2-3; 10 nucleotides line up with TRBD2. There are 15 residues in the CDR3. The germline gives CDR1 SGHVS, CDR2 FNYEAQ. The V segment lost 5 bases and the J segment 7 bases; nucleotides outside the gene matches: 9. CDR3 coding DNA: TGTGCCAGCAGCCATCCTAGCGGGAGTAAAAATACGCAGTATTTT. Translated: CASSHPSGSKNTQYF.

The V call is TRBV19, the J call TRBJ2-6, with 7 bases fitting TRBD1. Germline CDR1 and CDR2: LNHDA and SQIVND (reference sequence). CDR3 size: 17 residues. Trimming took 3 bases from V and 2 from J; bases not matched to a gene: 7. This CDR3 is CASSMLRGRTGANVLTF. The CDR3 nucleotides read TGTGCCAGTAGTATGTTGAGGGGGCGAACTGGGGCCAACGTCCTGACTTTC.

The V gene is TRBV6-2 or TRBV6-3, the J gene TRBJ1-5; 7 nucleotides align to TRBD1. The germline gives CDR1 MNHEY, CDR2 SVGEGT. V trimming: 2 bases; J trimming: 0 bases; junction bases outside the gene matches: 10. The CDR3 has 18 residues. The CDR3 reads CASSYPTGMLYSNQPQHF. In nucleotides, the CDR3 is TGTGCCAGCAGTTACCCGACAGGGATGCTTTATAGCAATCAGCCCCAGCATTTT.

The chain combines TRBV20-1 with TRBJ2-7, with a tentative D call TRBD2 (5 bases). The CDR3 has 11 residues. The ends were cut back, 3 bases at V and 5 bases at J, with 8 bases in the middle. Germline V CDR1 and CDR2: DFQATT, SNEGSKA (reference sequence). The CDR3 coding sequence is TGCAGTGCTAGTCGAGGGAACGAGCAGTACTTC. Translated: CSASRGNEQYF.

The CDR3 sequence: CASSLSGTSVSGEQFF. Here the CDR3 DNA reads TGTGCCAGCAGCTTAAGTGGGACTAGCGTATCGGGTGAGCAGTTCTTC. This chain uses TRBV7-3 with TRBJ2-1, with 10 nucleotides matching TRBD2. Germline V gene data show CDR1 as SGHTA and CDR2 as FQGTGA. J lost 9 bases, V lost 1 base, and 9 bases had no gene match. The CDR3 totals 16 residues. Full variable domain (missing parts from reference TRBV7-3 and TRBJ2-1): GAGVSQTPSNKVTEKGKYVELRCDPISGHTALYWYRQSLGQGPEFLIYFQGTGAADDSGLPNDRFFAVRPEGSVSTLKIQRTERGDSAVYLCASSLSGTSVSGEQFFGPGTRLTVL.

The V and J genes are TRBV28 and TRBJ2-7; TRBD1 matches at 7 bases. The CDR3 is made up of 15 amino acids. The J segment lost 2 bases and the V segment lost 0 bases, leaving 4 bases of the junction unmatched. CDR1 MDHEN and CDR2 SYDVKM come from the germline V gene. This CDR3 reads CASSLWAGGAYEQYF. The CDR3 coding sequence is TGTGCCAGCAGTTTATGGGCAGGGGGTGCCTACGAGCAGTACTTC. Complete variable domain (other parts from reference TRBV28 and TRBJ2-7): DVKVTQSSRYLVKRTGEKVFLECVQDMDHENMFWYRQDPGLGLRLIYFSYDVKMKEKGDIPEGYSVSREKKERFSLILESASTNQTSMYLCASSLWAGGAYEQYFGPGTRLTVT.

This clone was seen a few times. The V and J genes are TRBV11-3 and TRBJ1-1, with a weak D call TRBD1 (5 bases). With 5 bases removed from V and 0 bases from J, the gap between germline ends came to 16 bases. Germline CDR1 reads SGHNT; CDR2 reads YENEEA. This CDR3 is built from 16 residues. CDR3 sequence (DNA): TGTGCCAGCAGCCCCCGCGCGGGACGGCTGAACACTGAAGCTTTCTTT. This sequence encodes CASSPRAGRLNTEAFF.

The chain is built from TRBV6-1 and TRBJ2-7; D unresolved. The CDR3 loop spans 15 amino acids. The V gene lost 2 bases and the J gene lost 0 bases, with 11 bases spanning the gap. Germline V CDR1 and CDR2: MNHNS, SASEGT. The CDR3, as DNA: TGTGCCAGCAGTGAACGAACGGTGAGCTCCTACGAGCAGTACTTC. This encodes CASSERTVSSYEQYF.

The chain employs TRBV15 and TRBJ2-1; TRBD2 might be the D (5 bases). V was pared by 6 bases and J by 6 bases, with 15 bases between. The CDR3 covers 14 residues. Germline-derived CDR1 and CDR2 are LNHNV and YYDKDF (reference sequence). The chain's CDR3 is CATRPTRVSNEQFF. CDR3 DNA sequence: TGTGCCACCAGACCAACGAGGGTCAGCAATGAGCAGTTCTTC.

This rearrangement joins TRBV9 to TRBJ2-3, with D perhaps TRBD2 (6 bases). V was shortened by 2 bases and J by 4 bases, with 11 bases between the two germline ends. The germline V gene encodes CDR1 SGDLS and CDR2 YYNGEE. The CDR3 sequence is 14 residues long. Here the CDR3 DNA reads TGTGCCAGCAGCGTTGCAGGAGGGGCAGATACGCAGTATTTT. Residues: CASSVAGGADTQYF.

The V gene is TRBV2, the J gene TRBJ2-7, with D perhaps matching TRBD1 (6 bases). CDR3 length: 13 amino acids. Germline assignment: CDR1 SNHLY and CDR2 FYNNEI. Trimming removed 9 bases from V and 5 bases from J, with 17 bases in between. The CDR3 DNA reads as TGTGCCAGAACCCCTCACAGGGAACACGAGCAGTACTTC. Translating gives CARTPHREHEQYF.

The chain joins TRBV28 to TRBJ1-6; the D gene is possibly TRBD1 (5 bases). The ends were cut back, 6 bases at V and 6 bases at J, with 12 bases in the middle. CDR3 length: 14 amino acids. Germline lookup yields CDR1 MDHEN and CDR2 SYDVKM. CDR3 amino acids: CASRPGRLNSPLHF. CDR3 DNA sequence: TGTGCCAGCAGACCGGGACGGCTTAATTCACCCCTCCACTTT.

The chain has TRBV28 and TRBJ1-2; 8 bases fit TRBD1. Germline V gene sequence: CDR1 MDHEN, CDR2 SYDVKM. Losses at the gene ends were 4 bases for V and 7 bases for J; bases not matched to a gene: 17. The CDR3 covers 17 residues. DNA for the CDR3: TGTGCCAGCAGTTCTCCGCGACTTCGTGCAGGGACAGGTGGCTACACCTTC. Translating it yields CASSSPRLRAGTGGYTF.

This clone has only one observation. The rearrangement uses TRBV5-4 and TRBJ1-2; 7 positions agree with TRBD1. This CDR3 contains 16 residues. Germline loops: CDR1 SGHNT, CDR2 YYREEE (reference sequence). Losses at the gene ends were 0 bases for V and 0 bases for J; bases not matched to a gene: 5. For the CDR3, the DNA is TGTGCCAGCAGCTTGGTGGGGACAGCTTCTAACTATGGCTACACCTTC. This gives the protein CASSLVGTASNYGYTF. Complete variable domain (other parts from reference TRBV5-4 and TRBJ1-2): ETGVTQSPTHLIKTRGQQVTLRCSSQSGHNTVSWYQQALGQGPQFIFQYYREEENGRGNFPPRFSGLQFPNYSSELNVNALELDDSALYLCASSLVGTASNYGYTFGSGTRLTVV.

The chain couples TRBV15 to TRBJ2-7, with 7 bases fitting TRBD2. The germline V gene encodes CDR1 LNHNV and CDR2 YYDKDF (reference sequence). CDR3 length: 12 amino acids. Germline trimming cut 0 bases from V and 10 bases from J; bases unmatched to any gene: 3. In nucleotides, the CDR3 is TGTGCCACCAGCAGAGATCGGGGGGTTCAGTACTTC. This encodes CATSRDRGVQYF.

The chain has TRBV15 and TRBJ2-1, with 11 nucleotides matching TRBD2. This CDR3 has 18 residues. Germline V gene data show CDR1 as LNHNV and CDR2 as YYDKDF (reference sequence). The trim removed 7 bases at V and 8 bases at J, leaving 19 bases unmatched. The CDR3 is CATKAGATLAGGGHEQFF. The CDR3, as DNA: TGTGCCACCAAGGCAGGGGCGACTCTAGCGGGAGGTGGCCATGAGCAGTTCTTC.

V gene TRBV28 combines with J gene TRBJ1-1; D uncertain. Trimming shortened V by 4 bases and J by 1 base, and 7 bases separated the two germline ends. The CDR3 covers 13 residues. Germline CDR1 and CDR2: MDHEN and SYDVKM. This CDR3 is CASSSHQNTEAFF. The DNA of the CDR3 is TGTGCCAGCAGTTCCCACCAGAACACTGAAGCTTTCTTT.

This clone has a handful of counts. The chain uses TRBV28 and TRBJ1-2; tentatively, D is TRBD1 (5 bases). Germline V lookup: CDR1 MDHEN, CDR2 SYDVKM. There are 14 residues in the CDR3. The ends were cut back, 8 bases at V and 0 bases at J, with 13 bases in the middle. The CDR3 DNA follows: TGTGCCAGCGGTAGCGGGGGGTCTAACTATGGCTACACCTTC. Translated: CASGSGGSNYGYTF.

This rearrangement joins TRBV2 to TRBJ2-7; D may match TRBD1 or TRBD2 (6 bases each). CDR3 length: 14 amino acids. V gave up 5 bases and J gave up 6 bases, with 17 bases separating them. Germline loops: CDR1 SNHLY, CDR2 FYNNEI. The CDR3 loop reads CASSKGGTVGEQYF. For the CDR3, the DNA is TGTGCCAGCAGTAAGGGGGGAACCGTAGGCGAGCAGTACTTC.

This clone was observed a single time. This rearrangement joins TRBV19 to TRBJ1-5; D gene uncertain. The CDR3 sequence is 16 residues long. CDR1 LNHDA and CDR2 SQIVND come from the germline V gene (reference sequence). V was shortened by 1 base and J by 0 bases, with 10 bases between the two germline ends. CDR3 sequence reads: CASSIGWQFSNQPQHF. The CDR3 coding sequence is TGTGCCAGTAGTATAGGATGGCAGTTTAGCAATCAGCCCCAGCATTTT.

The J gene is TRBJ1-1, the V gene TRBV5-8; D not certain. The ends were cut back, 2 bases at V and 8 bases at J, with 7 bases in the middle. This CDR3 spans 11 amino acids. Per germline, CDR1 SGHTS and CDR2 YDEGEE. The CDR3 DNA reads as TGTGCCAGCAGCTTTGGACCCGAAGCTTTCTTT. Its protein is CASSFGPEAFF.

The J gene is TRBJ1-2, the V gene TRBV4-3; TRBD1 is a possible D gene (6 bases). This CDR3 is 15 amino acids long. With 0 bases removed from V and 8 bases from J, the gap between germline ends came to 16 bases. CDR1 LGHNA and CDR2 YSLEER come from the germline V gene. CDR3 loop: CASSQDAQPQGGYTF. CDR3 sequence (DNA): TGCGCCAGCAGCCAAGATGCACAGCCACAGGGCGGCTACACCTTC.

V is TRBV7-6 and J is TRBJ2-1; 13 bases match TRBD2. V trimming: 2 bases; J trimming: 3 bases; junction bases outside the gene matches: 7. The germline gives CDR1 SGHVS, CDR2 FNYEAQ. The CDR3 loop spans 18 amino acids. The CDR3 sequence: CASSLRTSGRGNYNEQFF. CDR3 coding DNA: TGTGCCAGCAGCTTAAGGACTAGCGGGAGAGGGAACTACAATGAGCAGTTCTTC.

This clone was picked up one time. The chain employs TRBV28 and TRBJ1-1; a weak D match, TRBD1 (5 bases). The ends were cut back, 8 bases at V and 5 bases at J, with 15 bases in the middle. Germline V gene data show CDR1 as MDHEN and CDR2 as SYDVKM. The CDR3 consists of 13 residues. The CDR3 region is CASRQGGGTEAFF. The CDR3 nucleotides read TGTGCCAGCCGTCAGGGCGGAGGGACTGAAGCTTTCTTT.

The chain recombines TRBV28 with TRBJ2-3, with TRBD2 matching 8 bases. V shed 5 bases and J 2 bases; nucleotides not matched to a gene: 3. This CDR3 has 14 residues. Germline V gene data show CDR1 as MDHEN and CDR2 as SYDVKM. In DNA, the CDR3 is TGTGCCAGCAGTCGGGGGGGGTACACAGATACGCAGTATTTT. It encodes CASSRGGYTDTQYF. The entire variable domain, with the rest obtained from reference TRBV28 and TRBJ2-3, is as follows: DVKVTQSSRYLVKRTGEKVFLECVQDMDHENMFWYRQDPGLGLRLIYFSYDVKMKEKGDIPEGYSVSREKKERFSLILESASTNQTSMYLCASSRGGYTDTQYFGPGTRLTVL.

The V call is TRBV5-5, the J call TRBJ1-4; weak D call: TRBD1 (5 bases). With 2 bases removed from V and 5 bases from J, the gap between germline ends came to 10 bases. Germline V gene lookup returns CDR1 SGHKS and CDR2 YYEKEE (reference sequence). This CDR3 spans 14 amino acids. The CDR3 is CASSFSAGNEKLFF. The CDR3 DNA reads as TGTGCCAGCAGCTTTTCGGCAGGGAATGAAAAACTGTTTTTT. Filled out from reference TRBV5-5 and TRBJ1-4, the complete variable domain reads DAGVTQSPTHLIKTRGQQVTLRCSPISGHKSVSWYQQVLGQGPQFIFQYYEKEERGRGNFPDRFSARQFPNYSSELNVNALLLGDSALYLCASSFSAGNEKLFFGSGTQLSVL.

A remark on this clone: At the DNA level, this CDR3 is encoded by other sequences in the same sample as well. This chain connects TRBV11-1 to TRBJ2-7; no clear D gene. The germline V gene has CDR1 SGHAT and CDR2 FQDESV (reference sequence). Trimming left V 5 bases short and J 1 base short, with 12 bases between. This CDR3 region has 14 residues. Here the CDR3 DNA reads TGTGCCAGCAGCCCCCGACTGGGATCCTACGAGCAGTACTTC. Its translation is CASSPRLGSYEQYF.

The chain has TRBV10-3 and TRBJ2-7, with 7 bases matching TRBD1. From germline, CDR1 is ENHRY and CDR2 SYGVKD. The CDR3 length is 14 residues. Losses at the gene ends were 0 bases for V and 3 bases for J; bases not matched to a gene: 2. DNA of the CDR3: TGTGCCATCAGTGAGTCTGCAGGGGGCTACGAGCAGTACTTC. Its protein product is CAISESAGGYEQYF.

The J gene is TRBJ1-2, the V gene TRBV3-1 (or the pseudogene TRBV3-2); 7 nucleotides agree with TRBD1. V trimming: 1 base; J trimming: 7 bases; junction bases outside the gene matches: 12. The CDR3 is 16 amino acids. The germline V gene has CDR1 LGHDT and CDR2 YNNKEL (reference sequence). The CDR3 loop reads CASSQVWAQGVGGYTF. CDR3 nucleotide sequence: TGTGCCAGCAGCCAAGTCTGGGCGCAGGGGGTAGGTGGCTACACCTTC.

The V call is TRBV27, the J call TRBJ1-1; no definite D call. Germline V lookup: CDR1 MNHEY, CDR2 SMNVEV (reference sequence). The CDR3 length is 14 residues. Trimming stripped 4 bases from V and 0 bases from J, with 9 bases between. The chain's CDR3 is CASSYHRLNTEAFF. For the CDR3, the DNA is TGTGCCAGCAGTTATCACCGCTTGAACACTGAAGCTTTCTTT.

This chain links TRBV19 with TRBJ2-1; maybe TRBD1 (6 bases). This CDR3 region has 16 residues. The germline V and J ends were trimmed by 3 bases and 4 bases, with 16 bases remaining between them. CDR1 LNHDA and CDR2 SQIVND come from the germline V gene (reference sequence). CDR3 residues: CASSITIGTHYNEQFF. CDR3 bases: TGTGCCAGTAGTATCACTATCGGGACACATTACAATGAGCAGTTCTTC.

The chain uses TRBV28 and TRBJ2-2; D is perhaps TRBD2 (6 bases). The length of the CDR3 is 15 residues. The V and J ends lost 3 bases and 2 bases respectively, with 10 bases between them. Germline V CDR1 and CDR2: MDHEN, SYDVKM. The CDR3 sequence: CASSFPGLNTGELFF. DNA for the CDR3: TGTGCCAGCAGTTTTCCCGGACTAAACACCGGGGAGCTGTTTTTT.